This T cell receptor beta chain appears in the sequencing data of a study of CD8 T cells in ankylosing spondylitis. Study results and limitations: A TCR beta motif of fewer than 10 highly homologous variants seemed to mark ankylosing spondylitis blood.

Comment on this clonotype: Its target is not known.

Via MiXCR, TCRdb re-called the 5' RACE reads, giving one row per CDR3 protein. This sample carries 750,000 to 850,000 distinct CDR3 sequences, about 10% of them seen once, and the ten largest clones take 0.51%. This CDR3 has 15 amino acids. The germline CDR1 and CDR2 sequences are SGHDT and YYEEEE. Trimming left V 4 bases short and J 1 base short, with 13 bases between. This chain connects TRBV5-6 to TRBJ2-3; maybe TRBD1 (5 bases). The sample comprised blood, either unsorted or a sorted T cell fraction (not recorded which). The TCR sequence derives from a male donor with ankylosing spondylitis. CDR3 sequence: CASSLNLGRTDTQYF. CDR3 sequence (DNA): TGTGCCAGCAGCCTTAATTTGGGGCGCACAGATACGCAGTATTTT.